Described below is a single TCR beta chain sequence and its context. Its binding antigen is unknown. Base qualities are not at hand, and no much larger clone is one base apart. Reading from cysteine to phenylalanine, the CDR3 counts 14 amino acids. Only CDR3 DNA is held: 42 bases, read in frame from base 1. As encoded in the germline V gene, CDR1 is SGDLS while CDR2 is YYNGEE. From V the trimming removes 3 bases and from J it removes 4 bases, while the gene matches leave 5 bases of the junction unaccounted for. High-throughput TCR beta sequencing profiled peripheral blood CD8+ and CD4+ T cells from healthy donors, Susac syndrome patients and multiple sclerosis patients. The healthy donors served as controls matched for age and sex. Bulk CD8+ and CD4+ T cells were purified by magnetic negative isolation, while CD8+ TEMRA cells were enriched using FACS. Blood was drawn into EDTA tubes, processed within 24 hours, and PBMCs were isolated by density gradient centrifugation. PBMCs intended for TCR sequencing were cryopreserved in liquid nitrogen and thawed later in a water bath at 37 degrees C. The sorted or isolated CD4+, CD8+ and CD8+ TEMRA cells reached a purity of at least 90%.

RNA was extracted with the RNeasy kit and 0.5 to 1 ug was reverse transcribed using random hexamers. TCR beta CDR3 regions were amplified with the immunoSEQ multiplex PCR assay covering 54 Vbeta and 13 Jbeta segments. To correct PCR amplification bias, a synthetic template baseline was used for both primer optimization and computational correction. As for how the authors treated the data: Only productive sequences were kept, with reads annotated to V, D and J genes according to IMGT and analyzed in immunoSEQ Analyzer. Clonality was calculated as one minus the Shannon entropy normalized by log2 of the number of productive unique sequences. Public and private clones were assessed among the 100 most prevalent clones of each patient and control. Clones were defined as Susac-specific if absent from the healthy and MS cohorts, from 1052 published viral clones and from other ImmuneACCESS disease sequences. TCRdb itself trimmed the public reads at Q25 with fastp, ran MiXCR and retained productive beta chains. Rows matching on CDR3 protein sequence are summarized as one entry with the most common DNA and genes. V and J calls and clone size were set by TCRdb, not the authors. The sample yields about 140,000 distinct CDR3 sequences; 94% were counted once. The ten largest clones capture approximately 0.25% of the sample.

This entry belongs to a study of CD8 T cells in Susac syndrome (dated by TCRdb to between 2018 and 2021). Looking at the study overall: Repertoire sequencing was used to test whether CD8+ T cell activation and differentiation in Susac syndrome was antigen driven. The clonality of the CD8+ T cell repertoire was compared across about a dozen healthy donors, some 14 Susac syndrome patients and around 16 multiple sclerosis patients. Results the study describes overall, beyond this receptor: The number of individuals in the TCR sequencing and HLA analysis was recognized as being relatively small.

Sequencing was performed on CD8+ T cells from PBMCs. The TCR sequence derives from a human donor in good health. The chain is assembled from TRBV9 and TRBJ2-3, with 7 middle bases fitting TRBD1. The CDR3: CASSETGIADTQYF. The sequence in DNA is TGTGCCAGCAGCGAGACAGGGATAGCAGATACGCAGTATTTT.